These 31 T cell receptor beta chains were sequenced from one sample in a study of shared clonotypes between healthy human individuals. Sequencing was performed with immunoSEQ multiplex PCR; in TCRdb, only in-frame clones are kept and a portion is missing. The table has 2 million to 3 million clones, roughly 93% seen once. Input material: naive CD4+ T cells from PBMCs. Regarding subset: CD45RA+ positively selected. The receptors come from a man between 18 and 29 years old in good health. Some clones in this sample may be carry-over from other donors' samples.

Details on this clone: The sample contains more than one DNA sequence encoding this CDR3. The chain recombines TRBV18 with TRBJ2-7, with 7 bases fitting TRBD1. Per germline, CDR1 KGHSH and CDR2 LQKENI. J lost 5 bases, V lost 6 bases, and 7 bases had no gene match. The CDR3 covers 13 residues. The CDR3 DNA reads TGTGCCAGCTCGCCTCGACAGGGCCACGAGCAGTACTTC. The encoded protein is CASSPRQGHEQYF.

V is TRBV9 and J is TRBJ1-1; TRBD1 matches 9 bases. Germline V lookup: CDR1 SGDLS, CDR2 YYNGEE. V shed 3 bases, J shed 3 bases, and the junction held 6 bases outside the gene matches. The CDR3 is 15 residues long. CDR3 sequence: CASSAGTGWDTEAFF. The CDR3, as DNA: TGTGCCAGCAGCGCCGGGACAGGGTGGGACACTGAAGCTTTCTTT. The variable domain in full, completed from reference TRBV9 and TRBJ1-1, reads DSGVTQTPKHLITATGQRVTLRCSPRSGDLSVYWYQQSLDQGLQFLIQYYNGEERAKGNILERFSAQQFPDLHSELNLSSLELGDSALYFCASSAGTGWDTEAFFGQGTRLTVV.

V gene TRBV6-1 combines with J gene TRBJ1-1; D unclear. The V end was cut by 6 bases, the J end by 6 bases, with 11 bases between. Germline assignment: CDR1 MNHNS and CDR2 SASEGT. CDR3 length: 12 amino acids. In DNA form, the CDR3 reads TGTGCCAGCAGCGTGGACTATTCTGAAGCTTTCTTT. This gives the protein CASSVDYSEAFF.

In regard to this clone: The sample has other DNA sequences that encode this CDR3 too. The chain couples TRBV19 to TRBJ2-7; TRBD1 matches 9 bases. CDR1 is LNHDA, CDR2 SQIVND, per germline (reference sequence). This CDR3 has 16 residues. Germline trimming cut 5 bases from V and 0 bases from J; bases unmatched to any gene: 8. The chain's CDR3 is CASSSPGQGFSYEQYF. CDR3 sequence (DNA): TGTGCCAGTAGTTCCCCGGGACAGGGTTTCTCCTACGAGCAGTACTTC.

The genes are TRBV7-9 and TRBJ2-2; 8 bases match TRBD2. Germline V lookup: CDR1 SEHNR, CDR2 FQNEAQ (reference sequence). This CDR3 comprises 15 residues. Trimming at V came to 3 bases and at J to 7 bases, leaving 7 bases not matched to a gene. CDR3 sequence reads: CASSFDGRAGGELFF. CDR3 bases: TGTGCCAGCAGCTTTGACGGGAGGGCCGGCGGGGAGCTGTTTTTT.

This sequence joins TRBV28 and TRBJ2-7; D possibly uses TRBD1 or TRBD2 (5 bases each). Trimming removed 2 bases at V and 4 bases at J, with 15 bases between. Germline CDR1 is MDHEN and CDR2 is SYDVKM. The CDR3 is 15 amino acids. The CDR3 nucleotides are TGTGCCAGCAGTTTAGGTTACAGGACTGTGTACGAGCAGTACTTC. Translating it yields CASSLGYRTVYEQYF. Combining the CDR3 with reference TRBV28 and TRBJ2-7 gives the whole variable domain DVKVTQSSRYLVKRTGEKVFLECVQDMDHENMFWYRQDPGLGLRLIYFSYDVKMKEKGDIPEGYSVSREKKERFSLILESASTNQTSMYLCASSLGYRTVYEQYFGPGTRLTVT.

The CDR3 loop reads CASSQSGKETQYF. For the CDR3, the DNA is TGTGCCAGCAGCCAAAGCGGGAAGGAGACCCAGTACTTC. The chain has TRBV7-2 and TRBJ2-5; 7 nucleotides agree with TRBD2. Germline V CDR1 and CDR2: SGHTA, FQGNSA. The CDR3 extends over 13 amino acids. Germline trimming cut 5 bases from V and 5 bases from J; bases unmatched to any gene: 5.

The chain couples TRBV6-1 to TRBJ2-3; 7 nucleotides agree with TRBD2. Trimming cost V 8 bases and J 1 base; bases outside gene matches: 6. The CDR3 sequence is 14 residues long. Germline CDR1 MNHNS, CDR2 SASEGT. CDR3 bases: TGTGCCAGCGAACTAGCGATCCGCACAGATACGCAGTATTTT. Amino acid sequence: CASELAIRTDTQYF.

Note on this clone: Within the sample, other DNA sequences also encode this same CDR3. The chain couples TRBV18 to TRBJ2-5; TRBD1 agrees at 7 bases. There are 13 residues in the CDR3. After removal of 6 bases from V and 3 bases from J, the junction contained 4 bases not matched to a gene. The germline V gene has CDR1 KGHSH and CDR2 LQKENI. The CDR3 sequence is CASSRDREETQYF. The CDR3 DNA sequence: TGTGCCAGCTCGCGAGACAGGGAAGAGACCCAGTACTTC.

On this clone: Other nucleotide sequences in the sample specify the same CDR3. This sequence joins TRBV18 and TRBJ2-2; perhaps TRBD2 as D (5 bases). Germline V gene data show CDR1 as KGHSH and CDR2 as LQKENI. Trimming removed 2 bases from V and 4 bases from J, with 5 bases in between. The CDR3 spans 13 residues. The chain's CDR3 is CASSPTSTGELFF. CDR3 nucleotide sequence: TGTGCCAGCTCACCAACTAGCACCGGGGAGCTGTTTTTT.

The chain has TRBV18 and TRBJ1-5; unclear D gene. In germline, CDR1 is KGHSH, CDR2 LQKENI. The V end was cut by 10 bases, the J end by 4 bases, with 14 bases between. The CDR3 spans 13 residues. The CDR3 bases are TGTGCCAACTCTCCAGAGGGTAATCAGCCCCAGCATTTT. Translating gives CANSPEGNQPQHF.

The chain carries TRBV6-6 and TRBJ1-1; TRBD1 might be the D (5 bases). Between the trimmed V and J ends, which lost 2 bases and 2 bases, there was a span of 9 bases. The CDR3 runs to 14 residues. The germline CDR1 and CDR2 sequences are MNHNY and SVGAGI (reference sequence). For the CDR3, the DNA is TGTGCCAGCAGTTACAACCGGGACAACACTGAAGCTTTCTTT. Protein sequence: CASSYNRDNTEAFF.

This clone was detected only once. This CDR3 is CASSLEASTTHNYGYTF. As DNA, the CDR3 is TGCGCCAGCAGCTTGGAGGCAAGTACCACTCACAACTATGGCTACACCTTC. J is TRBJ1-2 and V is TRBV5-1; D is undetermined. CDR1 SGHRS and CDR2 YFSETQ come from the germline V gene. V lost 0 bases, J lost 2 bases, and 17 bases lay in between. This CDR3 spans 17 amino acids.

Points on this clone: Other nucleotide sequences from this sample produce the same CDR3. Here the CDR3 reads CASSSRTSGDTQYF. CDR3 in DNA: TGCGCCAGCAGCTCCCGGACTAGCGGGGATACGCAGTATTTT. The V gene is TRBV4-3, the J gene TRBJ2-3, with 11 bases lining up with TRBD2. This CDR3 contains 14 residues. Germline V gene lookup returns CDR1 LGHNA and CDR2 YSLEER. The J segment lost 6 bases and the V segment lost 5 bases, leaving 4 bases of the junction unmatched.

A note on this clone: The sample contains more than one DNA sequence encoding this CDR3. The genes are TRBV9 and TRBJ2-1, with D maybe TRBD2 (5 bases). Trimming removed 0 bases at V and 3 bases at J, with 10 bases between. Germline V gene lookup returns CDR1 SGDLS and CDR2 YYNGEE. CDR3 size: 15 residues. The CDR3, as DNA: TGTGCCAGCAGCGTAGGAAGCGGTCGCTACAATGAGCAGTTCTTC. This sequence encodes CASSVGSGRYNEQFF.

The chain joins TRBV2 to TRBJ2-1, with D unclear. V was pared by 10 bases and J by 6 bases, with 13 bases between. Germline CDR1 reads SNHLY; CDR2 reads FYNNEI. The CDR3 sequence is 12 residues long. The CDR3 DNA reads TGTGCCACTTGCGCGATGATCAATGAGCAGTTCTTC. This sequence encodes CATCAMINEQFF.

The rearrangement links TRBV5-8 to TRBJ1-2; 10 bases line up with TRBD1. The V gene's germline CDR1 is SGHTS and CDR2 YDEGEE. The CDR3 has 14 amino acids. V shed 6 bases and J 5 bases; nucleotides not matched to a gene: 7. The CDR3: CASTRDRGGYGYTF. The CDR3 coding sequence is TGTGCCAGCACCCGGGACAGGGGTGGGTATGGCTACACCTTC.

The gene calls are TRBV11-2 and TRBJ2-5; no firm D call. Germline V gene sequence: CDR1 SGHAT, CDR2 FQNNGV. The length of the CDR3 is 14 residues. Trimming removed 3 bases at V and 12 bases at J, with 20 bases between. The CDR3 protein is CASSFPPQSRKKYF. The CDR3 nucleotides read TGTGCCAGCAGCTTCCCCCCCCAATCGCGAAAGAAGTACTTC.

The genes are TRBV5-4 and TRBJ2-1, with 12 bases lining up with TRBD2. With 3 bases clipped from V and 4 bases from J, the junction kept 2 bases outside the gene matches. The CDR3 length is 15 residues. Germline assignment: CDR1 SGHNT and CDR2 YYREEE (reference sequence). The CDR3 loop reads CASSWTSGAYNEQFF. The CDR3 bases are TGTGCCAGCAGCTGGACTAGCGGGGCTTACAATGAGCAGTTCTTC. Full variable domain (outside the CDR3, taken from reference TRBV5-4 and TRBJ2-1): ETGVTQSPTHLIKTRGQQVTLRCSSQSGHNTVSWYQQALGQGPQFIFQYYREEENGRGNFPPRFSGLQFPNYSSELNVNALELDDSALYLCASSWTSGAYNEQFFGPGTRLTVL.

The V and J genes are TRBV6-1 and TRBJ2-3; D uncertain. This CDR3 is 12 amino acids long. V lost 2 bases and J 8 bases, leaving 8 bases between the germline ends. Germline CDR1 and CDR2: MNHNS and SASEGT. The CDR3 loop is CASSERFGTQYF. The CDR3 DNA is TGTGCCAGCAGTGAACGATTCGGTACGCAGTATTTT.

The chain employs TRBV11-2 and TRBJ2-2; tentatively, D is TRBD2 (5 bases). V was shortened by 1 base and J by 2 bases, with 11 bases between the two germline ends. Germline V gene data show CDR1 as SGHAT and CDR2 as FQNNGV. The CDR3 has 16 amino acids. The CDR3 loop is CASSLGAAGNTGELFF. Written as DNA, the CDR3 is TGTGCCAGCAGCTTAGGAGCGGCGGGCAACACCGGGGAGCTGTTTTTT.

The count of this clone is one. The chain recombines TRBV6-1 with TRBJ2-7; possible D gene TRBD1, 6 bases. V dropped 10 bases and J dropped 2 bases, with 15 bases sitting between them. CDR3 length equals 13 residues. CDR1 is MNHNS and CDR2 is SASEGT in the germline V gene. CDR3 coding DNA: TGTGCCACCAAGGACCGGGACACCTACGAGCAGTACTTC. Residues: CATKDRDTYEQYF.

This sequence joins TRBV6-1 and TRBJ2-7; 10 bases fit TRBD1. The germline CDR1 and CDR2 sequences are MNHNS and SASEGT. The CDR3 is 14 amino acids. V was clipped by 5 bases and J by 6 bases; unmatched bases: 7. CDR3: CASSIRTGGREQYF. Written as DNA, the CDR3 is TGTGCCAGCAGTATCCGGACAGGGGGGCGCGAGCAGTACTTC.

A word on this clone: Other nucleotide sequences from this sample produce the same CDR3. This sequence joins TRBV28 and TRBJ1-5, with no clear D. V was trimmed by 6 bases and J by 6 bases, leaving 6 bases between them. The germline CDR1 and CDR2 sequences are MDHEN and SYDVKM. The CDR3 runs to 11 residues. DNA of the CDR3: TGTGCCAGCAGCACGGGTCAGCCCCAGCATTTT. Its protein is CASSTGQPQHF.

The V gene is TRBV5-4, the J gene TRBJ1-2, with 7 bases lining up with TRBD1. Unmatched junction bases numbered 4, after V lost 4 bases and J lost 4 bases. The length of the CDR3 is 13 residues. The germline V gene encodes CDR1 SGHNT and CDR2 YYREEE (reference sequence). CDR3 coding DNA: TGTGCCAGCAGCGTGGACAGGATCTATGGCTACACCTTC. The encoded protein is CASSVDRIYGYTF. The complete variable domain, with remaining parts taken from reference TRBV5-4 and TRBJ1-2, reads ETGVTQSPTHLIKTRGQQVTLRCSSQSGHNTVSWYQQALGQGPQFIFQYYREEENGRGNFPPRFSGLQFPNYSSELNVNALELDDSALYLCASSVDRIYGYTFGSGTRLTVV.

V gene TRBV28 combines with J gene TRBJ1-2; 7 nucleotides line up with TRBD1. The junction had 8 bases not matched to a gene; V was cut back by 6 bases and J by 1 base. This CDR3 has 15 residues. Looked up from germline, CDR1 is MDHEN and CDR2 is SYDVKM. CDR3 sequence reads: CASSAPQGGNYGYTF. The CDR3 nucleotides read TGTGCCAGCAGCGCTCCGCAGGGGGGTAACTATGGCTACACCTTC.

V usage is TRBV19 and J usage is TRBJ1-5; D uncertain. Trimming stripped 7 bases from V and 1 base from J, with 11 bases between. From germline, CDR1 is LNHDA and CDR2 SQIVND (reference sequence). This CDR3 region has 14 residues. The CDR3: CASNGIPSNQPQHF. The CDR3 DNA reads as TGTGCCAGTAATGGGATCCCGAGCAATCAGCCCCAGCATTTT.

V is TRBV29-1 and J is TRBJ1-1; tentatively, D is TRBD1 (6 bases). The CDR3 is made up of 14 amino acids. Trimming took 7 bases from V and 0 from J, leaving 15 bases between them. Germline CDR1 is SQVTM and CDR2 is ANQGSEA. CDR3: CSARWGHLNTEAFF. The CDR3 region has the DNA TGCAGCGCGAGGTGGGGGCACCTGAACACTGAAGCTTTCTTT.

The rearrangement links TRBV7-8 to TRBJ1-2, with 9 bases matching TRBD1. The V and J ends lost 5 bases and 8 bases, in that order; junction bases with no gene match: 12. The CDR3 loop spans 15 amino acids. Germline lookup yields CDR1 SGHVS and CDR2 FQNEAQ. DNA for the CDR3: TGTGCCAGCAGCGTCCCGGGACAGGGTCTCCAGGGCTACACCTTC. Translated: CASSVPGQGLQGYTF.

This clone came up a few times. CDR3 bases: TGTGCCAGCATCGGCAGGGGCTATGGCTACACCTTC. Translation gives CASIGRGYGYTF. The rearrangement links TRBV6-1 to TRBJ1-2; weak D call: TRBD1 (6 bases). The CDR3 extends over 12 amino acids. The V and J ends lost 7 bases and 4 bases respectively, with 10 bases between them. From germline, CDR1 is MNHNS and CDR2 SASEGT.

This sequence joins TRBV29-1 and TRBJ2-5, with D unclear. The CDR3 runs 14 residues. Between the trimmed V and J ends, which lost 0 bases and 10 bases, there was a span of 18 bases. The germline V gene encodes CDR1 SQVTM and CDR2 ANQGSEA. In nucleotides, the CDR3 is TGCAGCGTTGAAGATCGGGCCAGAGAATCGTTCCAGTACTTC. Translating gives CSVEDRARESFQYF. Full variable domain (rest looked up from reference TRBV29-1 and TRBJ2-5): SAVISQKPSRDICQRGTSLTIQCQVDSQVTMMFWYRQQPGQSLTLIATANQGSEATYESGFVIDKFPISRPNLTFSTLTVSNMSPEDSSIYLCSVEDRARESFQYFGPGTRLLVL.